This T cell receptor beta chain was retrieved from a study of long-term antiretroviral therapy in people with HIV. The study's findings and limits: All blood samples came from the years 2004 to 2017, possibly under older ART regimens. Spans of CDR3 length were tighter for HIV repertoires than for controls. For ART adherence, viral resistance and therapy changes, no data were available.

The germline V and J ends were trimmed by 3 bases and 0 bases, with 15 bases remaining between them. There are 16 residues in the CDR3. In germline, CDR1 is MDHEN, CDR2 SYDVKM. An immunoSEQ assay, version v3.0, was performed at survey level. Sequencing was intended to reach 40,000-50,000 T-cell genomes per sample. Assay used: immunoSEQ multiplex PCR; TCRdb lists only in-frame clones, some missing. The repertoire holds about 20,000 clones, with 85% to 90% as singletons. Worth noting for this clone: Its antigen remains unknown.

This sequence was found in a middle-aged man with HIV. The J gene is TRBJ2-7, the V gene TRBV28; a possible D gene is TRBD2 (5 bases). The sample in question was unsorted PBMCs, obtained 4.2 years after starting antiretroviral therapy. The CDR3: CASSLGPGNPSYEQYF. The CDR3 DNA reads TGTGCCAGCAGTTTGGGTCCGGGGAACCCCTCCTACGAGCAGTACTTC. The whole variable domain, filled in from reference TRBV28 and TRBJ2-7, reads DVKVTQSSRYLVKRTGEKVFLECVQDMDHENMFWYRQDPGLGLRLIYFSYDVKMKEKGDIPEGYSVSREKKERFSLILESASTNQTSMYLCASSLGPGNPSYEQYFGPGTRLTVT.